Listed below are T cell receptor beta chains from one sample, sequenced in a study of blood T cell repertoires in COVID-19. Produced via immunoSEQ multiplex PCR; TCRdb's table is partial and in-frame only. In the table there are around 19,000 clones, roughly 87% of which are singletons. Sequences were obtained from peripheral blood. These receptors were taken from a human donor in a cohort sampled during active COVID-19. The donor label of this sample is uncertain. CDR3s include the opening cysteine and the closing phenylalanine or tryptophan. A D gene is named only where the DNA matches it firmly.

cdr3_aa cdr3_nt j_call d_call v_call
CASSLQGLAGPSSYNEQFF TGTGCCAGCAGCTTACAGGGACTAGCGGGCCCGAGCTCCTACAATGAGCAGTTCTTC TRBJ2-1 TRBD2 TRBV11-2
CASSSGTGTGANVLTF TGTGCCAGCAGTTCCGGGACAGGGACTGGGGCCAACGTCCTGACTTTC TRBJ2-6 TRBD1 TRBV28
CAWSSSATPGVLGNTIYF TGTGCCTGGAGTAGCTCAGCAACACCAGGTGTCCTAGGAAACACCATATATTTT TRBJ1-3 NA TRBV30
CASSEAQGAVGELFF TGTGCCAGCAGTGAAGCACAGGGGGCGGTCGGGGAGCTGTTTTTT TRBJ2-2 TRBD1 TRBV2
CASSPIAEEAFF TGTGCCAGCTCACCTATCGCAGAAGAAGCTTTCTTT TRBJ1-1 NA TRBV18
CASSPGGDEQYF TGTGCCAGCAGCCCGGGGGGGGACGAGCAGTACTTC TRBJ2-7 TRBD2 TRBV7-9
CASSLGLDREYEQYF TGTGCCAGCAGCTTGGGCTTGGACAGGGAGTACGAGCAGTACTTC TRBJ2-7 TRBD1 TRBV5-6
CASSVGEGLLSYTF TGTGCCAGCAGCGTCGGGGAGGGTCTGTTAAGCTACACCTTC TRBJ1-2 NA TRBV9
CASSPGLAVYTDTQYF TGTGCCAGCAGTCCGGGACTAGCGGTCTACACAGATACGCAGTATTTT TRBJ2-3 TRBD2 TRBV2
CASSATSATDTQYF TGTGCCAGCAGTGCGACTAGCGCAACAGATACGCAGTATTTT TRBJ2-3 TRBD2 TRBV2
CASGEDRANYGYTF TGTGCCAGCGGCGAGGACAGGGCCAACTATGGCTACACCTTC TRBJ1-2 TRBD1 TRBV2